This TCR beta chain came from a study of molecular identifiers for immune sequencing clone quantification. The study's findings and limits: Reports indicate spiked Jurkat TCR RNA from one cell could be found among roughly 930,000 naive cells. In naive cells, under 1% of molecules belonged to clones above 20 RNA copies, against over 97% in effector cells.

This clonotype was seen at least ten times. The antigen remains unidentified. The authors gated naive CD8 T cells as CD8+CD4-CCR7+CD45RA+ for sorting. Between the trimmed V and J ends, which lost 6 bases and 0 bases, there was a span of 19 bases. The CDR3 has 18 amino acids. Per germline, CDR1 SGHRS and CDR2 YFSETQ. Using its own MiXCR run on the PCR reads, TCRdb lists one record per CDR3 protein. The sample yields 70,000 to 95,000 distinct CDR3 sequences, around 19% seen once. The chain recombines TRBV5-1 with TRBJ2-6, with D maybe TRBD1 (5 bases). This receptor was identified in a human donor in good health. Some libraries in this study had Jurkat cell RNA spiked in. Sequencing input: naive CD8+ T cells from blood, with Jurkat cell RNA spiked in. Sample subset: FACS-sorted CD8+CD4-CCR7+CD45RA+ naive T cells. The DNA of the CDR3 is TGCGCCAGCAACTTTGTGGAGACAGCGCTCTCTGGGGCCAACGTCCTGACTTTC. It yields the protein CASNFVETALSGANVLTF.